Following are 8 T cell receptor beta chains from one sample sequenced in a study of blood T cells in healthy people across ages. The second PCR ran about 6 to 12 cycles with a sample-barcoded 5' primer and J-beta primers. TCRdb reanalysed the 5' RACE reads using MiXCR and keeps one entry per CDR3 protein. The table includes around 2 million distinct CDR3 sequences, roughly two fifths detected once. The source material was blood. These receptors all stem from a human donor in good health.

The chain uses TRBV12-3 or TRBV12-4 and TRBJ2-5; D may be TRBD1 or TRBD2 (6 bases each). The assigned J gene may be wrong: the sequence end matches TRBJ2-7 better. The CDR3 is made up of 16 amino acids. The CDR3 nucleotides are TGTGCCAGCAGTCCACCCGTTGGGGGGCCCAACTACGAGCAGTACTTC. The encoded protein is CASSPPVGGPNYEQYF.

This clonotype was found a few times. This CDR3 reads CSVRNNEKLFF. CDR3 nucleotide sequence: TGCAGTGTACGGAACAATGAAAAACTGTTTTTT. The chain uses TRBV20-1 and TRBJ1-4; D gene uncertain. The ends were cut back, 7 bases at V and 5 bases at J, with 8 bases in the middle. Germline CDR1 and CDR2: DFQATT and SNEGSKA (reference sequence). There are 11 residues in the CDR3.

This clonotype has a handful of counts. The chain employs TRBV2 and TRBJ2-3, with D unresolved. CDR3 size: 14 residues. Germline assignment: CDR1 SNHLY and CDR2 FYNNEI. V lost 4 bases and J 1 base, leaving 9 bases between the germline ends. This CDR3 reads CASSVVRGTDTQYF. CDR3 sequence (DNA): TGTGCCAGCAGTGTAGTCAGAGGCACAGATACGCAGTATTTT. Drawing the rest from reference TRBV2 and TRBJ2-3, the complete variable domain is EPEVTQTPSHQVTQMGQEVILRCVPISNHLYFYWYRQILGQKVEFLVSFYNNEISEKSEIFDDQFSVERPDGSNFTLKIRSTKLEDSAMYFCASSVVRGTDTQYFGPGTRLTVL.

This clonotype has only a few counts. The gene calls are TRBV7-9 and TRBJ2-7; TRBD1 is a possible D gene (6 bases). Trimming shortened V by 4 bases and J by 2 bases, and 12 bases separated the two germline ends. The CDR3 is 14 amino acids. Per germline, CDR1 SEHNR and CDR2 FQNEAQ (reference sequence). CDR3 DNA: TGTGCCAGCAGCTATACAGGGAACACCTACGAGCAGTACTTC. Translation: CASSYTGNTYEQYF.

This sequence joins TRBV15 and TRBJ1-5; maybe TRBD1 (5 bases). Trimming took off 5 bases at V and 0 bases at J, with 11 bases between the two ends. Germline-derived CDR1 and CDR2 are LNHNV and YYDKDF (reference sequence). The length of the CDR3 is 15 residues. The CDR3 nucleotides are TGTGCCACCAGCGGAGGACATCCTAGCAATCAGCCCCAGCATTTT. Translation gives CATSGGHPSNQPQHF.

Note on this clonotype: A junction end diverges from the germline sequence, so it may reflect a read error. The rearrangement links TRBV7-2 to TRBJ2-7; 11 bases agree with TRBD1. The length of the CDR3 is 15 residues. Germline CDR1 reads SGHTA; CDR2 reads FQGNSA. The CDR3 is CASSFWTGGSHEQYF. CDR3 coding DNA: TGTGCCAGCAGCTTTTGGACAGGGGGCTCCCACGAGCAGTACTTC.

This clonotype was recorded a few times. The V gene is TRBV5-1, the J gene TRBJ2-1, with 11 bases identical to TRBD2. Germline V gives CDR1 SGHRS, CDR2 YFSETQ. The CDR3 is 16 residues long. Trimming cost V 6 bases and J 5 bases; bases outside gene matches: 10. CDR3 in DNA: TGCGCCAGCAACCTAGCGGGGGGCCTCCTTAACAATGAGCAGTTCTTC. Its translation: CASNLAGGLLNNEQFF. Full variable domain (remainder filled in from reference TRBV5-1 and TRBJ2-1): KAGVTQTPRYLIKTRGQQVTLSCSPISGHRSVSWYQQTPGQGLQFLFEYFSETQRNKGNFPGRFSGRQFSNSRSEMNVSTLELGDSALYLCASNLAGGLLNNEQFFGPGTRLTVL.

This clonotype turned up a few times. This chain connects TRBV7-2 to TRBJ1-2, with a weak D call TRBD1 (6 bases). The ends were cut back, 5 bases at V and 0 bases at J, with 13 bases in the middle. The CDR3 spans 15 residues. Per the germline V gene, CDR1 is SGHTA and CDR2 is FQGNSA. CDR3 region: CASSPGGASNYGYTF. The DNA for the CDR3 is TGTGCCAGCAGCCCGGGGGGGGCTTCTAACTATGGCTACACCTTC.